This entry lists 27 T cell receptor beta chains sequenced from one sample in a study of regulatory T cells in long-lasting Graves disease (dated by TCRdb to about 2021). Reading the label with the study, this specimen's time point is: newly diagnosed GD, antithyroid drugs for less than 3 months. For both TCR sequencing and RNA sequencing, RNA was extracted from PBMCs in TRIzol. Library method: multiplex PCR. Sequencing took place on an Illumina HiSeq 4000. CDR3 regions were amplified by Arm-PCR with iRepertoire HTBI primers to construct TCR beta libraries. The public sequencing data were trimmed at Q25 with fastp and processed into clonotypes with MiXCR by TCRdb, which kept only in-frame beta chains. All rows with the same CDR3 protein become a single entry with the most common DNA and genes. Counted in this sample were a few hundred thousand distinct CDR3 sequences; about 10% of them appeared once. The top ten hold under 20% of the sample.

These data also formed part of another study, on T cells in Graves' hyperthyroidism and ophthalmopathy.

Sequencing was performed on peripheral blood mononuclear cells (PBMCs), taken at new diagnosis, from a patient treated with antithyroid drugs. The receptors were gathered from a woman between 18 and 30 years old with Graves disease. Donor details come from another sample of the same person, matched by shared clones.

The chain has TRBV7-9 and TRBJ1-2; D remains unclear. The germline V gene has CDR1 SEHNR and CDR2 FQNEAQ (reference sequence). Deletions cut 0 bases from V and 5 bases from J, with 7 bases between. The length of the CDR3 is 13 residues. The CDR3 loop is CASSLASSYGYTF. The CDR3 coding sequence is TGTGCCAGCAGCTTAGCGTCGTCGTATGGCTACACCTTC.

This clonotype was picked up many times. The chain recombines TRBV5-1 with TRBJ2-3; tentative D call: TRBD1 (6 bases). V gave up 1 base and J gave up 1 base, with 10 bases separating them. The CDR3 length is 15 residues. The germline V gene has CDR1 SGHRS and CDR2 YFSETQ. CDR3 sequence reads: CASSLRQGRTDTQYF. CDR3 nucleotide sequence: TGCGCCAGCAGCTTGCGTCAGGGGCGCACAGATACGCAGTATTTT.

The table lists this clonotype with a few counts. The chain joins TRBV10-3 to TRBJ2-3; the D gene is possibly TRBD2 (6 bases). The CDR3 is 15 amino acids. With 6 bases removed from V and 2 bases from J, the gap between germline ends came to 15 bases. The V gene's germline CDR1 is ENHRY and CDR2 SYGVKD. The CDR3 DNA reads TGTGCCATCAGCGGTGGGACTTCCCTCACAGATACGCAGTATTTT. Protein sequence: CAISGGTSLTDTQYF.

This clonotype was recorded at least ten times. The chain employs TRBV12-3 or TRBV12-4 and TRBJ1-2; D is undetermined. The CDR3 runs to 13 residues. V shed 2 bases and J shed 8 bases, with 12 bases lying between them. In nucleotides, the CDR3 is TGTGCCAGCAGTTTATCGACCCCGAGGGGCTACACCTTC. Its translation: CASSLSTPRGYTF.

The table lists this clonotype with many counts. This CDR3 is CASSLYEYNEQFF. The DNA of the CDR3 is TGTGCCAGCAGCTTATACGAGTACAATGAGCAGTTCTTC. The rearrangement uses TRBV13 and TRBJ2-1; D unresolved. The CDR3 spans 13 residues. Looked up from germline, CDR1 is PRHDT and CDR2 is FYEKMQ (reference sequence). Deletions cut 2 bases from V and 4 bases from J, with 6 bases between.

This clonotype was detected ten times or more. As DNA, the CDR3 is TGTGCCAGCAAACCCCCCAGAAGTACACGGCCGGATACGCAGTATTTT. This codes for CASKPPRSTRPDTQYF. The chain carries TRBV12-3 or TRBV12-4 and TRBJ2-3; D remains unclear. V shed 7 bases and J shed 6 bases, with 23 bases lying between them. The length of the CDR3 is 16 residues.

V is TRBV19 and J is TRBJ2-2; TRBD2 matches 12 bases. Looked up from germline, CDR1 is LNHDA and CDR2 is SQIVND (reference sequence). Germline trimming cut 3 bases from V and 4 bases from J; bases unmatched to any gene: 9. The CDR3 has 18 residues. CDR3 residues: CASSMGASGRGSTGELFF. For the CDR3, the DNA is TGTGCCAGTAGTATGGGAGCTAGCGGGAGGGGTAGCACCGGGGAGCTGTTTTTT.

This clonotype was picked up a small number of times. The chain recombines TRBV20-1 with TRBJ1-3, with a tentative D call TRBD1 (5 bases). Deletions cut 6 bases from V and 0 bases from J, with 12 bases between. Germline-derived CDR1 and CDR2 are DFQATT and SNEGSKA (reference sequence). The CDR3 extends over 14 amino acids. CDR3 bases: TGCAGTGCCCGAGGGGACGGCTCTGGAAACACCATATATTTT. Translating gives CSARGDGSGNTIYF.

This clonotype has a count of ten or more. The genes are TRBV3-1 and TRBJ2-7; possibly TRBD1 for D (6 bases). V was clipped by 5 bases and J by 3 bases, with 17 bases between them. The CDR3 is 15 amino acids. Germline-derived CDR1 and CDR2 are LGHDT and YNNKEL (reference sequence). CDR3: CASSGDRLPLYEQYF. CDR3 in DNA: TGTGCCAGCAGCGGCGACAGGCTACCTCTCTACGAGCAGTACTTC.

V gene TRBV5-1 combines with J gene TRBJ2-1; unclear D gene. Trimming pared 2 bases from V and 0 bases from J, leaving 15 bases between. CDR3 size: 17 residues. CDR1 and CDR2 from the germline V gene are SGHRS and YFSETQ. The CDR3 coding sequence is TGCGCCAGCAGCTTCCTCGCTATCCTTACCTCCTACAATGAGCAGTTCTTC. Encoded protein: CASSFLAILTSYNEQFF.

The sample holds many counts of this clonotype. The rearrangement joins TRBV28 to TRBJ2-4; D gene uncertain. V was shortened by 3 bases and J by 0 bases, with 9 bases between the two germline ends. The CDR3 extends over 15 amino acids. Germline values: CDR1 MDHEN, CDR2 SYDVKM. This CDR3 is CASSFQYLAKNIQYF. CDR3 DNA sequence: TGTGCCAGCAGTTTCCAGTATCTAGCCAAAAACATTCAGTACTTC.

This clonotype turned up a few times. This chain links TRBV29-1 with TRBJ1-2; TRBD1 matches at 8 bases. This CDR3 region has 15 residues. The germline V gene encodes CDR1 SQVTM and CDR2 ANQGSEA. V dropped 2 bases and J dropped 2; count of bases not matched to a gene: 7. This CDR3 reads CSVENRRQGNYGYTF. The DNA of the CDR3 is TGCAGCGTTGAAAATAGGAGACAGGGGAACTATGGCTACACCTTC.

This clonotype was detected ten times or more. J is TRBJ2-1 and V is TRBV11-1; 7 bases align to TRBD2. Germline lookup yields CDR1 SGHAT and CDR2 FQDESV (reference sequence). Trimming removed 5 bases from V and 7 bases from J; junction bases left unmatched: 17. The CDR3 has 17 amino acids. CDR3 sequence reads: CASSVRTSTYGRNEQFF. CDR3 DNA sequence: TGTGCCAGCAGCGTCAGAACTTCGACCTACGGGAGGAATGAGCAGTTCTTC.

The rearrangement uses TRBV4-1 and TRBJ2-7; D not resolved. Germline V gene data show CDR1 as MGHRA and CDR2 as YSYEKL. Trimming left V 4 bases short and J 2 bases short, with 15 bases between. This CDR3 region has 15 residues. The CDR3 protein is CASSLLGNSPYEQYF. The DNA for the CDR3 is TGCGCCAGCAGCCTTCTAGGGAACAGTCCCTACGAGCAGTACTTC.

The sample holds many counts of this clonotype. The chain's CDR3 is CASSPRAGEQYF. CDR3 DNA: TGTGCCAGCAGCCCCCGGGCGGGTGAGCAGTACTTC. This sequence joins TRBV7-2 and TRBJ2-7, with TRBD2 as a possible D gene (5 bases). Trimming took off 5 bases at V and 7 bases at J, with 12 bases between the two ends. Germline lookup yields CDR1 SGHTA and CDR2 FQGNSA. CDR3 length: 12 residues.

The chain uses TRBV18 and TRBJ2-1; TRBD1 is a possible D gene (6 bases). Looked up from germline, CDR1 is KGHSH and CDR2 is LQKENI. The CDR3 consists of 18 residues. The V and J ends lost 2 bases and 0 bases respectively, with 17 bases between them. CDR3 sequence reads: CASSPTMGHPSSYNEQFF. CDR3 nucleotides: TGTGCCAGCTCACCAACCATGGGACACCCGAGCTCCTACAATGAGCAGTTCTTC.

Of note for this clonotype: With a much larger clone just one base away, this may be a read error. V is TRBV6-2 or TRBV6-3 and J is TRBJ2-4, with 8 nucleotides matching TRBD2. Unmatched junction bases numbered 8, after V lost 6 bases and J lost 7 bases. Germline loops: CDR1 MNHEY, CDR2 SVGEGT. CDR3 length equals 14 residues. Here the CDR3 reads CASSPGLGRNIQYF. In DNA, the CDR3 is TGTGCCAGCAGCCCGGGACTAGGTCGGAACATTCAGTACTTC.

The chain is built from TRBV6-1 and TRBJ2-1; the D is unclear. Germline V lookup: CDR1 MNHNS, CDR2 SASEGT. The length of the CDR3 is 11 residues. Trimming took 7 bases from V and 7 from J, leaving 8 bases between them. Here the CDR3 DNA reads TGTGCCAGCAATATTGGGAATGAGCAGTTCTTC. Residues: CASNIGNEQFF.

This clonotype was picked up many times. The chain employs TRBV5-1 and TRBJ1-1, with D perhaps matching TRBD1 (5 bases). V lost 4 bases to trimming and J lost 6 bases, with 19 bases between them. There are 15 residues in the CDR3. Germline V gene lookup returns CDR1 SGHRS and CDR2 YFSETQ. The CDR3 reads CASSLGTAESPEAFF. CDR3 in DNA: TGCGCCAGCAGCCTCGGGACTGCTGAGAGCCCTGAAGCTTTCTTT.

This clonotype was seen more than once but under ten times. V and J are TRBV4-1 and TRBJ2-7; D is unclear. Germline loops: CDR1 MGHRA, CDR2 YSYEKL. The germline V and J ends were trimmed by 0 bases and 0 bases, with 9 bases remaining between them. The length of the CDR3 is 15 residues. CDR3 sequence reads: CASSQEGWSSYEQYF. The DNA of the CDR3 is TGCGCCAGCAGCCAAGAAGGGTGGAGCTCCTACGAGCAGTACTTC.

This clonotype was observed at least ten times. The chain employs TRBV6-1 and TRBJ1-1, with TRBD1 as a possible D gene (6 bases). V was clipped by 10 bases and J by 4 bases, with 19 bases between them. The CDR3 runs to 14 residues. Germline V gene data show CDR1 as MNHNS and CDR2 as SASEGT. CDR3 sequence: CATRGGGARTEAFF. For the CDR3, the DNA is TGTGCCACGAGGGGGGGGGGCGCGCGCACTGAAGCTTTCTTT.

The CDR3 reads CASSMLLVGEQFF. The CDR3 coding sequence is TGTGCCAGTAGTATGTTACTAGTTGGAGAGCAGTTCTTC. The rearrangement uses TRBV19 and TRBJ2-1; possible D gene TRBD2, 5 bases. CDR1 is LNHDA and CDR2 is SQIVND in the germline V gene (reference sequence). The CDR3 totals 13 residues. V lost 3 bases and J lost 10, with 13 bases in between.

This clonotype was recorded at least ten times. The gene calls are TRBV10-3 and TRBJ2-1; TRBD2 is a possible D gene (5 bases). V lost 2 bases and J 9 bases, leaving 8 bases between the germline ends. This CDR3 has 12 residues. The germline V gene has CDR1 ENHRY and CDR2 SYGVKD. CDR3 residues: CAISEIEGEQFF. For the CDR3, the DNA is TGTGCCATCAGTGAGATCGAGGGTGAGCAGTTCTTC.

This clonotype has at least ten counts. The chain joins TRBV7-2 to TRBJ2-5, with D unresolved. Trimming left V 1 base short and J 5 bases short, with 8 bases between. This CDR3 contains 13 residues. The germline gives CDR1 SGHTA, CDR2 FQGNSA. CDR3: CASSLVSRETQYF. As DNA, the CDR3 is TGTGCCAGCAGCTTAGTATCAAGGGAGACCCAGTACTTC. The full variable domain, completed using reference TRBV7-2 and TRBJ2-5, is GAGVSQSPSNKVTEKGKDVELRCDPISGHTALYWYRQSLGQGLEFLIYFQGNSAPDKSGLPSDRFSAERTGGSVSTLTIQRTQQEDSAVYLCASSLVSRETQYFGPGTRLLVL.

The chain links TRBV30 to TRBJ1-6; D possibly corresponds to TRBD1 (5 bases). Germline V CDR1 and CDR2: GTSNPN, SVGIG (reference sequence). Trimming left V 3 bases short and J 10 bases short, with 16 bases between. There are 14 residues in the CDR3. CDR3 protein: CAWRGTAAKSPLHF. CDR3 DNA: TGTGCCTGGAGGGGGACTGCCGCTAAATCACCCCTCCACTTT.

The CDR3 protein is CASIGGGGTEAFF. CDR3 coding DNA: TGTGCCAGTATCGGAGGGGGGGGTACTGAAGCTTTCTTT. The chain recombines TRBV19 with TRBJ1-1; perhaps TRBD1 as D (6 bases). The V gene lost 7 bases and the J gene lost 5 bases, with 14 bases spanning the gap. Germline CDR1 and CDR2: LNHDA and SQIVND (reference sequence). CDR3 length equals 13 residues. The full variable domain, completed using reference TRBV19 and TRBJ1-1, is DGGITQSPKYLFRKEGQNVTLSCEQNLNHDAMYWYRQDPGQGLRLIYYSQIVNDFQKGDIAEGYSVSREKKESFPLTVTSAQKNPTAFYLCASIGGGGTEAFFGQGTRLTVV.

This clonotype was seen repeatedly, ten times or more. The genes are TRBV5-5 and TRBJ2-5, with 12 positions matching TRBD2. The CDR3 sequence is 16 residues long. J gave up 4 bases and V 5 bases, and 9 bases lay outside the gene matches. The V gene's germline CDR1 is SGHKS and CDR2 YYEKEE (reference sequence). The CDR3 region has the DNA TGTGCCAGCAGGCTTACTAGCGGGAGGCTCGGAGAGACCCAGTACTTC. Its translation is CASRLTSGRLGETQYF.